This TCR beta chain was captured by sequencing in a study of blood T cells in healthy people across ages. This clonotype appeared a few times. Trimming shortened V by 9 bases and J by 4 bases, and 10 bases separated the two germline ends. CDR1 MNHEY and CDR2 SVGEGT come from the germline V gene. The CDR3 runs to 12 residues. A sample-barcoded 5' primer and a J-beta primer mix were used in a second PCR of roughly 6 to 11 cycles. In TCRdb, the 5' RACE reads were re-called with MiXCR into one record per CDR3 protein. Of around 940,000 distinct CDR3 sequences listed, approximately 50% are singletons. This chain links TRBV6-2 or TRBV6-3 with TRBJ1-5; D not certain. The TCR originated in a woman aged 55-69 years in good health. The source material was blood. The CDR3 DNA sequence: TGTGCCAGTAGACCCCCTAATCAGCCCCAGCATTTT. Its translation: CASRPPNQPQHF.